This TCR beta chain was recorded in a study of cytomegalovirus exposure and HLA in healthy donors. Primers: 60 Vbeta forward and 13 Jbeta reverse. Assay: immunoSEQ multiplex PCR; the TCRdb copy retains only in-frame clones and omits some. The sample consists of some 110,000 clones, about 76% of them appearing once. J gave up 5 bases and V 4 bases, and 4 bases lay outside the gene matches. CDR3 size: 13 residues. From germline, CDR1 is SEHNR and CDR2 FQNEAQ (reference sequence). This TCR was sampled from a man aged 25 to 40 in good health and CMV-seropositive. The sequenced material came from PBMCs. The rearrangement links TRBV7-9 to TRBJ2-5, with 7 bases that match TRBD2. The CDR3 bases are TGTGCCAGCAGCTCCCGGGGGGACGAGACCCAGTACTTC. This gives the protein CASSSRGDETQYF.